One and the same sample provided the 27 T cell receptor beta chains below, sequenced in a study of vaccination and CD4 T cells after COVID-19. For these receptors, no antigen is known. CD4+ T cells that had been cultured provided DNA sequenced with the Oncomine TCR Beta short-read assay. TCRdb reanalysed the PCR reads using MiXCR and keeps one entry per CDR3 protein. The sample lists 15,000 to 20,000 distinct CDR3 sequences; approximately 38% were seen once. Specified treatment: approximately 11-day PBMC culture with coronavirus spike peptide pools or control peptides (ViraFEST assay). Input material: CD4+ T cells from blood, cultured in vitro. These receptor sequences come from a human donor who had recovered from COVID-19.

The chain links TRBV5-1 to TRBJ1-5; 7 positions match TRBD1. The CDR3 is 16 residues long. With 4 bases clipped from V and 0 bases from J, the junction kept 7 bases outside the gene matches. Germline CDR1 and CDR2: SGHRS and YFSETQ. CDR3 in amino acids: CASSPRTGYSNQPQHF. CDR3 DNA sequence: TGCGCCAGCAGCCCGCGGACAGGTTATAGCAATCAGCCCCAGCATTTT.

This chain links TRBV4-1 with TRBJ2-7, with 10 bases aligning to TRBD2. Germline lookup yields CDR1 MGHRA and CDR2 YSYEKL. The CDR3 has 17 amino acids. The ends lost 0 bases at V and 6 bases at J; junction bases unmatched: 11. In nucleotides, the CDR3 is TGCGCCAGCAGCCAAGAGCGGGGAACCAGCGGGAGGGTCGAGCAGTACTTC. Encoded protein: CASSQERGTSGRVEQYF.

This clonotype came up once. CDR3 in amino acids: CASSPGGRERSEQYF. Here the CDR3 DNA reads TGTGCCAGCAGCCCCGGAGGGCGGGAGAGGAGCGAGCAGTACTTC. The chain uses TRBV12-3 or TRBV12-4 and TRBJ2-7; TRBD2 agrees at 7 bases. V shed 6 bases, J shed 6 bases, and the junction held 14 bases outside the gene matches. The CDR3 is 15 residues long.

A few counts support this clonotype. The chain couples TRBV20-1 to TRBJ1-5, with D unclear. Germline values: CDR1 DFQATT, CDR2 SNEGSKA (reference sequence). Trimming cost V 4 bases and J 5 bases, with 12 bases left between them. The CDR3 length is 13 residues. The CDR3 spells CSAIPEGDQPQHF. CDR3 nucleotides: TGCAGTGCTATTCCCGAAGGAGATCAGCCCCAGCATTTT.

V is TRBV19 and J is TRBJ2-7, with TRBD1 identical over 7 bases. The CDR3 is 14 residues long. V lost 4 bases to trimming and J lost 3 bases; unmatched junction nucleotides: 6. Germline CDR1 LNHDA, CDR2 SQIVND (reference sequence). CDR3 sequence reads: CASSRRTGVYEQYF. The CDR3 DNA reads as TGTGCCAGTAGTAGAAGGACAGGAGTCTACGAGCAGTACTTC.

This clonotype has just one count. This CDR3 is CASSPSASYNEQFF. The DNA for the CDR3 is TGTGCCAGTAGCCCCAGTGCCTCCTACAATGAGCAGTTCTTC. This chain joins TRBV19 and TRBJ2-1; D not resolved. The CDR3 sequence is 14 residues long. Looked up from germline, CDR1 is LNHDA and CDR2 is SQIVND (reference sequence). The V and J ends lost 6 bases and 0 bases respectively, with 9 bases between them.

This clonotype showed up just a few times. The chain employs TRBV5-1 and TRBJ2-1; TRBD2 aligns across 11 bases. This CDR3 is 16 amino acids long. Germline-derived CDR1 and CDR2 are SGHRS and YFSETQ. After removal of 5 bases from V and 5 bases from J, the junction contained 9 bases not matched to a gene. The CDR3 sequence is CASRSILAGANNEQFF. CDR3 sequence (DNA): TGCGCCAGCAGATCAATACTAGCGGGAGCGAACAATGAGCAGTTCTTC.

The chain is built from TRBV12-3 or TRBV12-4 and TRBJ1-5, with D unresolved. V lost 5 bases to trimming and J lost 3 bases, with 2 bases between them. This CDR3 is 11 amino acids long. In DNA, the CDR3 is TGTGCCAGCAGTCTCAATCAGCCCCAGCATTTT. This encodes CASSLNQPQHF.

In this sample, this clonotype turned up a few times. The V call is TRBV5-5, the J call TRBJ2-5, with a weak D call TRBD1 (5 bases). Germline CDR1 is SGHKS and CDR2 is YYEKEE (reference sequence). CDR3 length: 17 amino acids. V was shortened by 0 bases and J by 5 bases, with 20 bases between the two germline ends. Written as DNA, the CDR3 is TGTGCCAGCAGCTTGGGTATCAGGGATCGACGGTGGGAGACCCAGTACTTC. Its translation is CASSLGIRDRRWETQYF.

The V gene is TRBV30, the J gene TRBJ1-5; no definite D call. Trimming took off 5 bases at V and 2 bases at J, with 10 bases between the two ends. From germline, CDR1 is GTSNPN and CDR2 SVGIG (reference sequence). CDR3 length: 13 amino acids. CDR3 nucleotides: TGTGCCTGGGCTAAATCCCGCAATCAGCCCCAGCATTTT. This sequence encodes CAWAKSRNQPQHF.

V usage is TRBV10-3 and J usage is TRBJ2-1, with 8 positions matching TRBD2. CDR3 length: 14 amino acids. Per germline, CDR1 ENHRY and CDR2 SYGVKD. V was pared by 6 bases and J by 4 bases, with 5 bases of the junction left unmatched. The CDR3 bases are TGTGCCATCAGGAGCGGGAGTAAATACAATGAGCAGTTCTTC. It specifies CAIRSGSKYNEQFF.

The rearrangement joins TRBV5-4 to TRBJ2-3; 7 bases agree with TRBD1. V shed 4 bases and J 1 base; nucleotides not matched to a gene: 3. Germline CDR1 is SGHNT and CDR2 is YYREEE (reference sequence). CDR3 length: 14 amino acids. The chain's CDR3 is CASSVGQRTDTQYF. As DNA, the CDR3 is TGTGCCAGCAGCGTGGGACAGCGCACAGATACGCAGTATTTT.

This chain uses TRBV5-1 with TRBJ1-5, with 10 bases lining up with TRBD1. V lost 0 bases and J lost 2; bases outside the gene matches: 5. The CDR3 runs 17 residues. Germline V gene sequence: CDR1 SGHRS, CDR2 YFSETQ. CDR3 residues: CASSLGPTGGGNQPQHF. CDR3 DNA: TGCGCCAGCAGCTTGGGACCGACAGGGGGCGGCAATCAGCCCCAGCATTTT.

The chain combines TRBV20-1 with TRBJ2-7, with D hard to call. CDR3 size: 12 residues. The germline V gene encodes CDR1 DFQATT and CDR2 SNEGSKA (reference sequence). V was shortened by 3 bases and J by 3 bases, with 9 bases between the two germline ends. DNA of the CDR3: TGCAGTGCTAGTCGTGAGATCTACGAGCAGTACTTC. Its protein product is CSASREIYEQYF.

The chain is built from TRBV7-2 and TRBJ2-7; D is uncertain. Trimming took 3 bases from V and 2 from J, leaving 11 bases between them. CDR3 length: 14 amino acids. Germline lookup yields CDR1 SGHTA and CDR2 FQGNSA. CDR3 sequence: CASSFDFQTYEQYF. The CDR3 DNA follows: TGTGCCAGCAGCTTCGACTTCCAGACCTACGAGCAGTACTTC.

This chain links TRBV19 with TRBJ1-3; no clear D gene. This CDR3 region has 16 residues. V was pared by 5 bases and J by 3 bases, with 17 bases between. Germline V gives CDR1 LNHDA, CDR2 SQIVND (reference sequence). Here the CDR3 reads CASSSRSLNRGNTIYF. In DNA, the CDR3 is TGTGCCAGTAGTTCCCGGAGCCTGAATCGTGGAAACACCATATATTTT. Drawing the rest from reference TRBV19 and TRBJ1-3, the complete variable domain is DGGITQSPKYLFRKEGQNVTLSCEQNLNHDAMYWYRQDPGQGLRLIYYSQIVNDFQKGDIAEGYSVSREKKESFPLTVTSAQKNPTAFYLCASSSRSLNRGNTIYFGEGSWLTVV.

The rearrangement uses TRBV7-9 and TRBJ2-7; D remains unclear. This CDR3 region has 12 residues. Trimming took off 4 bases at V and 4 bases at J, with 8 bases between the two ends. Germline V CDR1 and CDR2: SEHNR, FQNEAQ (reference sequence). The CDR3 loop reads CASSYRAYEQYF. CDR3 nucleotide sequence: TGTGCCAGCAGCTACCGGGCTTACGAGCAGTACTTC.

By share, this clonotype counts as medium-sized. The V call is TRBV7-2, the J call TRBJ1-2; D possibly corresponds to TRBD1 (6 bases). CDR1 and CDR2 (germline): SGHTA, FQGNSA. The CDR3 totals 14 residues. Trimming pared 3 bases from V and 8 bases from J, leaving 16 bases between. Here the CDR3 DNA reads TGTGCCAGCAGCTTGGGTCCAGGGGAAGGGGGCTACACCTTC. The encoded protein is CASSLGPGEGGYTF.

This sequence joins TRBV20-1 and TRBJ2-1; D call uncertain. The CDR3 spans 11 residues. The germline V gene encodes CDR1 DFQATT and CDR2 SNEGSKA (reference sequence). The germline V and J ends were trimmed by 6 bases and 3 bases, with 6 bases remaining between them. The chain's CDR3 is CSALSYNEQFF. For the CDR3, the DNA is TGCAGTGCCCTCAGCTACAATGAGCAGTTCTTC.

Only a few counts were recorded for this clonotype. CDR3 bases: TGTGCCTGGAGTACGGATAGCAATCAGCCCCAGCATTTT. Amino acid sequence: CAWSTDSNQPQHF. The J gene is TRBJ1-5, the V gene TRBV30; D not resolved. The V end lost 2 bases, the J end lost 0 bases, and 5 bases lay between the germline ends. From germline, CDR1 is GTSNPN and CDR2 SVGIG (reference sequence). CDR3 length: 13 amino acids.

This clonotype was observed a handful of times. This chain joins TRBV20-1 and TRBJ2-3; no firm D call. This CDR3 is built from 13 residues. Trimming cost V 2 bases and J 11 bases, with 17 bases left between them. Per germline, CDR1 DFQATT and CDR2 SNEGSKA (reference sequence). This CDR3 is CSARRNDQRGQYF. CDR3 nucleotides: TGCAGTGCTAGACGAAACGACCAAAGAGGGCAGTATTTT.

V is TRBV3-1 and J is TRBJ2-5; the match to TRBD2 covers 14 bases. The CDR3 covers 15 residues. The germline CDR1 and CDR2 sequences are LGHDT and YNNKEL (reference sequence). V gave up 6 bases and J gave up 9 bases; unmatched junction bases: 9. As DNA, the CDR3 is TGTGCCAGCAGGGCTTCCGGGACTAGCGGGGGAGCCCAGTACTTC. This gives the protein CASRASGTSGGAQYF.

This clonotype counts as medium-sized. The chain links TRBV18 to TRBJ1-2, with D possibly TRBD1 on 5 matching bases. The germline V gene encodes CDR1 KGHSH and CDR2 LQKENI. The length of the CDR3 is 13 residues. V gave up 2 bases and J gave up 7 bases, with 11 bases separating them. This CDR3 reads CASSPGAGGGYTF. In nucleotides, the CDR3 is TGTGCCAGCTCACCAGGGGCGGGAGGTGGCTACACCTTC.

This clonotype was detected only a few times. The chain combines TRBV20-1 with TRBJ2-7, with 8 nucleotides matching TRBD2. The CDR3 runs 13 residues. CDR1 and CDR2 from the germline V gene are DFQATT and SNEGSKA (reference sequence). V trimming: 7 bases; J trimming: 1 base; junction bases outside the gene matches: 6. The CDR3 region has the DNA TGCAGTGGTTCGGGGGGGGAATCCTACGAGCAGTACTTC. Protein sequence: CSGSGGESYEQYF.

The table lists this clonotype with a few counts. The chain uses TRBV6-1 and TRBJ1-4, with unresolved D. V lost 5 bases and J lost 4, with 20 bases in between. CDR3 size: 17 residues. The V gene's germline CDR1 is MNHNS and CDR2 SASEGT. The CDR3 region has the DNA TGTGCCAGCAGTATAAGCCGGGCAAGACTGAATAATGAAAAACTGTTTTTT. This sequence encodes CASSISRARLNNEKLFF.

The chain employs TRBV11-2 and TRBJ2-3, with D maybe TRBD2 (6 bases). Trimming cost V 4 bases and J 0 bases, with 11 bases left between them. Looked up from germline, CDR1 is SGHAT and CDR2 is FQNNGV. CDR3 size: 15 residues. The CDR3 here is CASSYSGISTDTQYF. The CDR3, as DNA: TGTGCCAGCAGCTATAGCGGAATAAGCACAGATACGCAGTATTTT.

CDR3 sequence reads: CASSLAGGPRADTQYF. In nucleotides, the CDR3 is TGTGCCAGCAGCTTAGCGGGAGGGCCTCGGGCAGATACGCAGTATTTT. The gene calls are TRBV11-2 and TRBJ2-3, with 8 bases lining up with TRBD2. The CDR3 extends over 16 amino acids. Looked up from germline, CDR1 is SGHAT and CDR2 is FQNNGV. Germline trimming cut 1 base from V and 4 bases from J; bases unmatched to any gene: 7.